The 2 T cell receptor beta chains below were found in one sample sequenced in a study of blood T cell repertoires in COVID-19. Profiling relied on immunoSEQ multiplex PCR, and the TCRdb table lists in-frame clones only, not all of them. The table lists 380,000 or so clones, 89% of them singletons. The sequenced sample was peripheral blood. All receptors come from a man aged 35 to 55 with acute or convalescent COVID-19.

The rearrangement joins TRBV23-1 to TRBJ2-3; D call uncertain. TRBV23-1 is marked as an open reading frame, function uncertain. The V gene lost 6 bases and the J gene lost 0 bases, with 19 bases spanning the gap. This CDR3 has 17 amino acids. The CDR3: CASSITPSWPSTDTQYF. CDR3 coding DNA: TGCGCCAGCAGCATAACCCCCTCCTGGCCTAGCACAGATACGCAGTATTTT.

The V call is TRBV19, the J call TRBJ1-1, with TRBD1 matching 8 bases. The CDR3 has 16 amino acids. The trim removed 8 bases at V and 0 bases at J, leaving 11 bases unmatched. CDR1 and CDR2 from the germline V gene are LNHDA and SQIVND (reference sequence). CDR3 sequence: CASVRRDRGLNTEAFF. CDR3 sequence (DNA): TGTGCCAGTGTACGGCGAGACAGGGGCCTGAACACTGAAGCTTTCTTT. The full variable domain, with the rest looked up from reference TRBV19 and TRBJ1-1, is DGGITQSPKYLFRKEGQNVTLSCEQNLNHDAMYWYRQDPGQGLRLIYYSQIVNDFQKGDIAEGYSVSREKKESFPLTVTSAQKNPTAFYLCASVRRDRGLNTEAFFGQGTRLTVV.